This passage covers 2 T cell receptor beta chains from one sample sequenced in a study of T cell repertoires in cytomegalovirus infection. TCRdb fed the reads into MiXCR, producing one record per CDR3 protein. The sample shows approximately 470,000 distinct CDR3 sequences, approximately 42% of them seen only once. Their antigens remain unidentified. The source material was cultured PBMCs, sampled from culture after CMV antigen stimulation. All receptors derive from a human donor in good health (CMV status not recorded). Some clones in this sample may be carry-over from other donors' samples.

The chain is built from TRBV6-2 or TRBV6-3 and TRBJ2-7, with D uncertain. The ends were cut back, 1 base at V and 3 bases at J, with 7 bases in the middle. This CDR3 has 13 residues. Looked up from germline, CDR1 is MNHEY and CDR2 is SVGEGT. The CDR3, as DNA: TGTGCCAGCAGTTACTGGAGACTCTACGAGCAGTACTTC. Its protein is CASSYWRLYEQYF.

V and J are TRBV7-9 and TRBJ2-5; D perhaps matches TRBD1 (7 bases). CDR1 and CDR2 (germline): SEHNR, FQNEAQ (reference sequence). Trimming removed 8 bases from V and 7 bases from J, with 17 bases in between. This CDR3 contains 13 residues. CDR3 bases: TGTGCCAGCGGGGACAGTCCGCGGGGGACCCAGTACTTC. It specifies CASGDSPRGTQYF. Filled out from reference TRBV7-9 and TRBJ2-5, the complete variable domain reads DTGVSQNPRHKITKRGQNVTFRCDPISEHNRLYWYRQTLGQGPEFLTYFQNEAQLEKSRLLSDRFSAERPKGSFSTLEIQRTEQGDSAMYLCASGDSPRGTQYFGPGTRLLVL.